The 4 T cell receptor beta chains below come from one sample, sequenced in a study of shared clonotypes between healthy human individuals. Profiling relied on immunoSEQ multiplex PCR, and the TCRdb table lists in-frame clones only, not all of them. The data hold approximately 2.5 million clones, with approximately 92% observed a single time. The sample was naive CD4+ T cells sorted from blood. As for subset: CD45RA+ positively selected. These receptors were obtained from a man younger than 35 in good health.

The rearrangement joins TRBV5-1 to TRBJ2-6; no definite D call. The V gene's germline CDR1 is SGHRS and CDR2 YFSETQ. The CDR3 covers 14 residues. Trimming pared 2 bases from V and 3 bases from J, leaving 6 bases between. CDR3 DNA: TGCGCCAGCAGCTTCGAGGTTGGGGCCAACGTCCTGACTTTC. It is translated as CASSFEVGANVLTF. Combining the CDR3 with reference TRBV5-1 and TRBJ2-6 gives the whole variable domain KAGVTQTPRYLIKTRGQQVTLSCSPISGHRSVSWYQQTPGQGLQFLFEYFSETQRNKGNFPGRFSGRQFSNSRSEMNVSTLELGDSALYLCASSFEVGANVLTFGAGSRLTVL.

This clone was recorded only once. The CDR3 reads CASSSPGNRGDPDEQYF. The CDR3 DNA reads as TGTGCCAGCAGCTCCCCTGGGAACCGGGGGGACCCCGACGAGCAGTACTTC. The chain employs TRBV7-9 and TRBJ2-7; 7 positions match TRBD2. Losses at the gene ends were 4 bases for V and 5 bases for J; bases not matched to a gene: 17. CDR3 length: 17 residues. From germline, CDR1 is SEHNR and CDR2 FQNEAQ (reference sequence).

The chain joins TRBV4-1 to TRBJ2-3, with 9 bases lining up with TRBD2. The CDR3 has 16 amino acids. Germline-derived CDR1 and CDR2 are MGHRA and YSYEKL. The V and J ends lost 1 base and 5 bases, in that order; junction bases with no gene match: 7. CDR3 residues: CASSQVPGLAQDTQYF. The CDR3 DNA follows: TGCGCCAGCAGCCAAGTCCCGGGACTAGCACAAGATACGCAGTATTTT.

The rearrangement uses TRBV19 and TRBJ2-7; TRBD2 agrees at 13 bases. J lost 7 bases, V lost 4 bases, and 10 bases had no gene match. The CDR3 has 16 residues. Germline assignment: CDR1 LNHDA and CDR2 SQIVND (reference sequence). CDR3 sequence reads: CASSTGTSGIPREQYF. The DNA for the CDR3 is TGTGCCAGTAGTACCGGGACTAGCGGGATCCCGCGGGAGCAGTACTTC.